This is a list of T cell receptor beta chains from one sample in a study of T-cell reconstitution after alpha-beta-depleted transplantation in children. TCRdb independently ran MiXCR on the PCR reads; one entry per CDR3 protein. The table includes 250,000 to 350,000 distinct CDR3 sequences, roughly 21% detected once. The sample here was PBMCs, mostly from graft donor cells, taken 180 days after TCRalphabeta/CD19-depleted stem cell transplant. These receptors came from a male patient younger than 18 who had a stem cell transplant for acute lymphoblastic leukemia, so the T cells may come from the graft donor. CDR3s include the opening cysteine and the closing phenylalanine or tryptophan. The D gene is left open where the match is weak. Rows give clone size only sometimes, using once, few, many, or a class for an expanded clone.

clone_size: -; j_call: TRBJ2-2; v_call: TRBV4-1; d_call: -; cdr3_nt: TGCGCCAGTCTTTCGAGGCGGGCGGACCCCGGGGAGCTGTTTTTT; cdr3_aa: CASLSRRADPGELFF
clone_size: few; j_call: TRBJ1-5; v_call: TRBV7-9; d_call: -; cdr3_nt: TGTGCCAGCAGCGCGGGGACGTGGCAGAGCAATCAGCCCCAGCATTTT; cdr3_aa: CASSAGTWQSNQPQHF
clone_size: few; j_call: TRBJ1-1; v_call: TRBV11-1; d_call: -; cdr3_nt: TGTGCCAGCAGCTCCCAGACACCAGAAGCTTTCTTT; cdr3_aa: CASSSQTPEAFF
clone_size: few; j_call: TRBJ2-5; v_call: TRBV5-1; d_call: TRBD2; cdr3_nt: TGCGCCAGCAGCCCCGCTAGCGGGAGGGCTAACCAAGAGACCCAGTACTTC; cdr3_aa: CASSPASGRANQETQYF
clone_size: -; j_call: TRBJ2-4; v_call: TRBV20-1; d_call: TRBD2; cdr3_nt: TGCAGTGCTGGCGGGAGGCAGGCCTACCTTTGGGGCATTCAGTACTTC; cdr3_aa: CSAGGRQAYLWGIQYF
clone_size: many; j_call: TRBJ2-5; v_call: TRBV27; d_call: TRBD1; cdr3_nt: TGTGCCAGCAGTTTACGGACAGGGCTTGTGGAGACCCAGTACTTC; cdr3_aa: CASSLRTGLVETQYF
clone_size: -; j_call: TRBJ2-6; v_call: TRBV5-1; d_call: -; cdr3_nt: TGCGCCAGCAGCTTGGCGTATCAGTACAGCTCCTCTGGGGCCAACGTCCTGACTTTC; cdr3_aa: CASSLAYQYSSSGANVLTF
clone_size: few; j_call: TRBJ2-6; v_call: TRBV7-9; d_call: TRBD2; cdr3_nt: TGTGCCAGCAGACCGACTAGCTCCCCTGCCGGGGCCAACGTCCTGACTTTC; cdr3_aa: CASRPTSSPAGANVLTF
clone_size: few; j_call: TRBJ2-3; v_call: TRBV6-5; d_call: -; cdr3_nt: TGTGCCAGCAGTCACAGGGTTAGCACGGATACGCAGTATTTT; cdr3_aa: CASSHRVSTDTQYF
clone_size: many; j_call: TRBJ1-1; v_call: TRBV5-1; d_call: -; cdr3_nt: TGTGCCAGCAGTTATCAGGGTGGAACTGAAGCTTTCTTT; cdr3_aa: CASSYQGGTEAFF
clone_size: -; j_call: TRBJ1-1; v_call: TRBV12-3/TRBV12-4; d_call: -; cdr3_nt: TGTGCCAACAAGTGGGGAAACACTGAAGCTTTCTTT; cdr3_aa: CANKWGNTEAFF
clone_size: -; j_call: TRBJ2-7; v_call: TRBV20-1; d_call: -; cdr3_nt: TGCAGTGCTAGAGATCGGGGCAGAGCCTACGAGCAGTACTTC; cdr3_aa: CSARDRGRAYEQYF
clone_size: few; j_call: TRBJ2-2; v_call: TRBV27; d_call: -; cdr3_nt: TGTGCCAGCAGTTATCCAGGGAACACCGGGGAGCTGTTTTTT; cdr3_aa: CASSYPGNTGELFF
clone_size: many; j_call: TRBJ1-2; v_call: TRBV9; d_call: -; cdr3_nt: TGTGCCAGCAGCGTAACGGGGGCGCGTGGCTACACCTTC; cdr3_aa: CASSVTGARGYTF
clone_size: few; j_call: TRBJ2-3; v_call: TRBV29-1; d_call: TRBD1; cdr3_nt: TGCAGCGTTGAAGACGGGGGGGACAGGGGGACAGATACGCAGTATTTT; cdr3_aa: CSVEDGGDRGTDTQYF
clone_size: few; j_call: TRBJ1-1; v_call: TRBV12-3/TRBV12-4; d_call: -; cdr3_nt: TGTGCCAGTCACGGGAGGTACACTGAAGCTTTCTTT; cdr3_aa: CASHGRYTEAFF
clone_size: -; j_call: TRBJ2-4; v_call: TRBV12-3/TRBV12-4; d_call: -; cdr3_nt: TGTGCCAGCGAGGATCAGGGGAGCATTCAGTACTTC; cdr3_aa: CASEDQGSIQYF
clone_size: -; j_call: TRBJ2-1; v_call: TRBV4-1; d_call: TRBD1; cdr3_nt: TGCGCCAGCAGCCAGGCAGACAGGGGTTACAGGAATGAGCAGTTCTTC; cdr3_aa: CASSQADRGYRNEQFF
clone_size: few; j_call: TRBJ2-1; v_call: TRBV5-1; d_call: -; cdr3_nt: TGCGCCAGCAGCTTGACAACAGGTACCTACAATGAGCAGTTCTTC; cdr3_aa: CASSLTTGTYNEQFF
clone_size: -; j_call: TRBJ2-1; v_call: TRBV6-5; d_call: -; cdr3_nt: TGTGCCAGCAGTTCGGGCGGGCACTCCTACAATGAGCAGTTCTTC; cdr3_aa: CASSSGGHSYNEQFF
clone_size: -; j_call: TRBJ1-3; v_call: TRBV29-1; d_call: -; cdr3_nt: TGCAGCGTTTCCGAAGCCAGCTGGGGAAACACCATATATTTT; cdr3_aa: CSVSEASWGNTIYF
clone_size: -; j_call: TRBJ2-4; v_call: TRBV12-3/TRBV12-4; d_call: -; cdr3_nt: TGTGCCAGCAGTTTTAACGGCGGGACCAAGGGCCTCCGGTACTTC; cdr3_aa: CASSFNGGTKGLRYF
clone_size: -; j_call: TRBJ2-7; v_call: TRBV12-3/TRBV12-4; d_call: -; cdr3_nt: TGTGCCAGAGACGGAAACGCCTGTTACTTC; cdr3_aa: CARDGNACYF
clone_size: -; j_call: TRBJ2-3; v_call: TRBV20-1; d_call: TRBD1; cdr3_nt: TGCAGTGCTAGACGACAGGGATTCTCCACAGATACGCAGTATTTT; cdr3_aa: CSARRQGFSTDTQYF
clone_size: -; j_call: TRBJ2-3; v_call: TRBV7-2; d_call: -; cdr3_nt: TGTGCCAGCAGCTTAGGTCTCCCTAGCACAGATACGCAGTATTTT; cdr3_aa: CASSLGLPSTDTQYF
clone_size: many; j_call: TRBJ2-7; v_call: TRBV5-1; d_call: TRBD1; cdr3_nt: TGCGCCAGCAGCTTCGGGACAGGAGCCTACGAGCAGTACTTC; cdr3_aa: CASSFGTGAYEQYF
clone_size: -; j_call: TRBJ1-2; v_call: TRBV4-1; d_call: TRBD1; cdr3_nt: TGCGCCAGCAGCCCTGCAGAGGGGGCCTTTTGGGGCTACACCTTC; cdr3_aa: CASSPAEGAFWGYTF
clone_size: -; j_call: TRBJ1-1; v_call: TRBV7-2; d_call: -; cdr3_nt: TGTGCCAGCAGCTTACCCGGGACACTCCCTGAAGCTTTCTTT; cdr3_aa: CASSLPGTLPEAFF
clone_size: -; j_call: TRBJ2-2; v_call: TRBV5-6; d_call: TRBD1; cdr3_nt: TGTGCCAGCAGTCGAACAGGGGGCATCACCGGGGAGCTGTTTTTT; cdr3_aa: CASSRTGGITGELFF
clone_size: -; j_call: TRBJ2-5; v_call: TRBV7-7; d_call: TRBD1; cdr3_nt: TGTGCCAGCAGCCAACAAGGACAGGGGCGAGAGACCCAGTACTTC; cdr3_aa: CASSQQGQGRETQYF
clone_size: once; j_call: TRBJ2-1; v_call: TRBV20-1; d_call: -; cdr3_nt: TGCAGTGCTAGGGAGGAGAAGCAGTTCTTC; cdr3_aa: CSAREEKQFF
clone_size: once; j_call: TRBJ2-2; v_call: TRBV6-5; d_call: -; cdr3_nt: TGTGCCAGCAGTTCCGCAATAGCCACCGGGGAGCTGTTTTTT; cdr3_aa: CASSSAIATGELFF
clone_size: -; j_call: TRBJ2-2; v_call: TRBV9; d_call: TRBD2; cdr3_nt: TGTGCCAGCAGCGTAGGCACTAGCGTCACCGGGGAGCTGTTTTTT; cdr3_aa: CASSVGTSVTGELFF
clone_size: few; j_call: TRBJ2-5; v_call: TRBV5-1; d_call: -; cdr3_nt: TGCGCCAGCAGCTTGGACTCAAGAGAGACCCAGTACTTC; cdr3_aa: CASSLDSRETQYF
clone_size: many; j_call: TRBJ2-7; v_call: TRBV20-1; d_call: -; cdr3_nt: TGCAGTGCTAGAGCCTTCTCCTACGAGCAGTACTTC; cdr3_aa: CSARAFSYEQYF
clone_size: -; j_call: TRBJ1-4; v_call: TRBV9; d_call: -; cdr3_nt: TGTGCCAGCAGCCCCCATTTTAATGAAAAACTGTTTTTT; cdr3_aa: CASSPHFNEKLFF
clone_size: -; j_call: TRBJ2-7; v_call: TRBV4-1; d_call: TRBD2; cdr3_nt: TGCGCCAGCAGCCCCACTAGCGGTGCATCCTACGAGCAGTACTTC; cdr3_aa: CASSPTSGASYEQYF
clone_size: -; j_call: TRBJ1-2; v_call: TRBV20-1; d_call: TRBD1; cdr3_nt: TGCAGTGCCGGGACAGGGGGAGGCTACACCTTC; cdr3_aa: CSAGTGGGYTF
clone_size: -; j_call: TRBJ1-2; v_call: TRBV12-3/TRBV12-4; d_call: TRBD1; cdr3_nt: TGTGCCAGCAGCTCCCCAACAGGGGGTTGGAACTATGGCTACACCTTC; cdr3_aa: CASSSPTGGWNYGYTF
clone_size: many; j_call: TRBJ2-1; v_call: TRBV28; d_call: TRBD2; cdr3_nt: TGTGCCAGCAGTTTAACGGGAGGATACAATGAGCAGTTCTTC; cdr3_aa: CASSLTGGYNEQFF
clone_size: -; j_call: TRBJ1-5; v_call: TRBV5-1; d_call: -; cdr3_nt: TGCGCCAGCAGCTTGGGGGACACTCTTAATCAGCCCCAGCATTTT; cdr3_aa: CASSLGDTLNQPQHF
clone_size: few; j_call: TRBJ2-6; v_call: TRBV9; d_call: TRBD2; cdr3_nt: TGTGCCAGCAGCGTAGCCCCACGGACTAGTACTGGGGCCAACGTCCTGACTTTC; cdr3_aa: CASSVAPRTSTGANVLTF
clone_size: few; j_call: TRBJ2-1; v_call: TRBV29-1; d_call: TRBD2; cdr3_nt: TGCAGCGTTGAGACTAGCGGGAGGAGGGGTGAGCAGTTCTTC; cdr3_aa: CSVETSGRRGEQFF
clone_size: few; j_call: TRBJ2-1; v_call: TRBV7-3; d_call: -; cdr3_nt: TGTGCCAGCAGCCCCGGACGGATGACATCCAATGAGCAGTTCTTC; cdr3_aa: CASSPGRMTSNEQFF
clone_size: -; j_call: TRBJ2-3; v_call: TRBV7-7; d_call: -; cdr3_nt: TGTGCCAGCAGCTTTGGGGGAGCTAACACAGATACGCAGTATTTT; cdr3_aa: CASSFGGANTDTQYF
clone_size: -; j_call: TRBJ2-3; v_call: TRBV18; d_call: -; cdr3_nt: TGTGCCAGCTCACCACGCCCCCGCACAGATACGCAGTATTTT; cdr3_aa: CASSPRPRTDTQYF
clone_size: -; j_call: TRBJ1-4; v_call: TRBV7-6; d_call: TRBD1; cdr3_nt: TGTTCCAGCAGCTTCGCCGGGGGACAGGGGAATGAAAAACTGTTTTTT; cdr3_aa: CSSSFAGGQGNEKLFF
clone_size: -; j_call: TRBJ2-1; v_call: TRBV7-9; d_call: TRBD1; cdr3_nt: TGTGCCAGCAGAGTCCGGGACAGGGGGTCGGACAATGAGCAGTTCTTC; cdr3_aa: CASRVRDRGSDNEQFF
clone_size: -; j_call: TRBJ2-7; v_call: TRBV7-9; d_call: TRBD2; cdr3_nt: TGTGCCAGCAGCTACATGGCAGGAGCGGGACTCTCCTACGAGCAGTACTTC; cdr3_aa: CASSYMAGAGLSYEQYF
clone_size: few; j_call: TRBJ2-5; v_call: TRBV7-6; d_call: TRBD1; cdr3_nt: TGTGCCAGCAGCCAATATGGGACAGGGATCACCCAGTACTTC; cdr3_aa: CASSQYGTGITQYF
clone_size: few; j_call: TRBJ2-4; v_call: TRBV5-1; d_call: -; cdr3_nt: TGCGCCAGCAGCTTGGGGGACAACCTAGCCAAAAACATTCAGTACTTC; cdr3_aa: CASSLGDNLAKNIQYF
clone_size: few; j_call: TRBJ2-5; v_call: TRBV18; d_call: -; cdr3_nt: TGTGCCAGCTCACCACTCCCGTCCGGGGAGACCCAGTACTTC; cdr3_aa: CASSPLPSGETQYF
clone_size: -; j_call: TRBJ2-5; v_call: TRBV14; d_call: -; cdr3_nt: TGTGCCAGCAGCCAACTTACAGGTCAAGAGACCCAGTACTTC; cdr3_aa: CASSQLTGQETQYF
clone_size: -; j_call: TRBJ2-2; v_call: TRBV7-2; d_call: -; cdr3_nt: TGTGCCAGCAGCTTACTGAGCACCGGGGAGCTGTTTTTT; cdr3_aa: CASSLLSTGELFF
clone_size: -; j_call: TRBJ2-1; v_call: TRBV12-3/TRBV12-4; d_call: -; cdr3_nt: TGTGCCAGCACCGGTGGGCTCCGGGCCTACCTGGAGCAGTTCTTC; cdr3_aa: CASTGGLRAYLEQFF
clone_size: -; j_call: TRBJ2-7; v_call: TRBV10-3; d_call: TRBD2; cdr3_nt: TGTGCCATCAGCACCCCGCGGCGGGAGGGCCTAGGAGAGCAGTACTTC; cdr3_aa: CAISTPRREGLGEQYF
clone_size: few; j_call: TRBJ2-3; v_call: TRBV7-7; d_call: -; cdr3_nt: TGTGCCAGCAGCTTAGGCCCACCAGAGGGAACAGATACGCAGTATTTT; cdr3_aa: CASSLGPPEGTDTQYF